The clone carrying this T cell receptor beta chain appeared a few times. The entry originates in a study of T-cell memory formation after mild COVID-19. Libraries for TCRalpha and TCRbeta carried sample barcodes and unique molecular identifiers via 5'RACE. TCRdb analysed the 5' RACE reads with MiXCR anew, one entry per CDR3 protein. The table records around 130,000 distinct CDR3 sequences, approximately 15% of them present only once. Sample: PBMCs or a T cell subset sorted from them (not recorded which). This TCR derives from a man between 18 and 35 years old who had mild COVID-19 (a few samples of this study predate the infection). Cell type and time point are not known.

CDR3 bases: TGCAGTGCTAGAGGACAGGTGGGGGCGTATGAAAAACTGTTTTTT. Amino acids: CSARGQVGAYEKLFF. The chain employs TRBV20-1 and TRBJ1-4, with D maybe TRBD1 (6 bases). The V end was cut by 1 base, the J end by 6 bases, with 15 bases between. The germline V gene encodes CDR1 DFQATT and CDR2 SNEGSKA (reference sequence). The CDR3 is 15 amino acids.